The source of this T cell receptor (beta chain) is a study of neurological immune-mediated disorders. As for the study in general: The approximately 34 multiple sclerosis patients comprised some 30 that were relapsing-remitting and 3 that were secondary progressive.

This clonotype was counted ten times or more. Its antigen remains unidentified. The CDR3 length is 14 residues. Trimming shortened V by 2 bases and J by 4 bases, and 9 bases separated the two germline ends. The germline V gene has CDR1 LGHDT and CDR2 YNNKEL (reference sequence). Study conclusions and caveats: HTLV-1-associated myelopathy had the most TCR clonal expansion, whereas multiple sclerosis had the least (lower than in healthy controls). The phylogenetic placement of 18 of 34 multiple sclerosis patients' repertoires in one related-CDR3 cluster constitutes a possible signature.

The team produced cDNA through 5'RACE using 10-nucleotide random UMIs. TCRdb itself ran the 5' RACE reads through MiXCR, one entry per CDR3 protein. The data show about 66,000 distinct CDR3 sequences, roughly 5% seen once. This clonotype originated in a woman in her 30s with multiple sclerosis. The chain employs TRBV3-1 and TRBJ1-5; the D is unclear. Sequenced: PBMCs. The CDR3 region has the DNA TGTGCCAGCAGCCAAATTCTGGGAAATCAGCCCCAGCATTTT. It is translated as CASSQILGNQPQHF.